The sequence of this T cell receptor (beta chain) was determined in a study of CD8 T cells in ankylosing spondylitis. CDR1 is DFQATT, CDR2 SNEGSKA, per germline (reference sequence). The CDR3 extends over 13 amino acids. Trimming removed 7 bases at V and 1 base at J, with 13 bases between. Making the TCR beta libraries involved quantitative 5'-RACE with molecular barcodes. TCRdb analysed the 5' RACE reads with MiXCR anew, one entry per CDR3 protein. The table lists 150,000 or so distinct CDR3 sequences, around 32% of them singletons, with 6% in the top ten. This clonotype came up many times. Its antigen is as yet unknown. Findings and limits, study-wide: It was reported that disease-linked clones were significantly enriched in matched ankylosing spondylitis synovial fluid.

Sequencing was performed on synovial fluid, either unsorted or a sorted T cell fraction (not recorded which). The sequence came from a male donor with ankylosing spondylitis. The rearrangement uses TRBV20-1 and TRBJ2-5; D is perhaps TRBD1 or TRBD2 (6 bases each). The CDR3 nucleotides are TGCAGTGTAGGGGGGTCCCGCCAAGAGACCCAGTACTTC. It codes for CSVGGSRQETQYF.